A selection of T cell receptor beta chains follows, all from one sample in a study of CD8+ T cells in alopecia areata. Assay used: immunoSEQ multiplex PCR; TCRdb lists only in-frame clones, some missing. The sample gives some 150,000 clones, more than 85% of which show up once; about 13% is in the top ten. The source was CD8+ T cells sorted from blood, collected at week 4, from a patient treated with tofacitinib. The receptors were sampled from a human donor with alopecia areata. The CDR3 runs from the conserved cysteine through the conserved F or W. The D gene is left open where the match is weak. A row's size may be missing; if present it is once, few, many or a size class.

>NA|TRBV7-9|TRBJ2-1|NA
CASSLAGSRTQFF
TGTGCCAGCAGCTTAGCGGGTTCCCGGACCCAGTTCTTC
>TRBD1|TRBV2|TRBJ2-4|NA
CASRGTGLAKNIQYF
TGTGCCAGCAGGGGGACAGGGCTAGCCAAAAACATTCAGTACTTC
>NA|TRBV11-2|TRBJ2-1|NA
CASSLVAGVSYNEQFF
TGTGCCAGCAGCTTAGTAGCAGGGGTCTCCTACAATGAGCAGTTCTTC
>TRBD2|TRBV11-2|TRBJ2-5|NA
CASSLDVYGRARSETQYF
TGTGCCAGCAGCTTAGATGTTTATGGGAGGGCTCGGTCGGAGACCCAGTACTTC
>NA|TRBV29-1|TRBJ1-1|NA
CSVGLAGKNTEAFF
TGCAGCGTTGGTCTGGCAGGGAAGAACACTGAAGCTTTCTTT
>NA|TRBV27|TRBJ1-5|NA
CASSLGQTNQPQHF
TGTGCCAGCAGTTTAGGCCAAACCAATCAGCCCCAGCATTTT
>NA|TRBV19|TRBJ2-1|NA
CASSMWSSYNEQFF
TGTGCCAGTAGTATGTGGAGCTCCTACAATGAGCAGTTCTTC
>NA|TRBV30|TRBJ2-7|NA
CAWSFRTVSEQYF
TGTGCCTGGAGTTTCCGGACAGTCTCCGAGCAGTACTTC
>NA|TRBV29-1|TRBJ1-1|NA
CSAWGQNTEAFF
TGCAGCGCCTGGGGCCAGAACACTGAAGCTTTCTTT
>NA|TRBV5-6|TRBJ2-7|NA
CASSLGDTSYEQYF
TGTGCCAGCAGCTTGGGTGACACCTCCTACGAGCAGTACTTC
>NA|TRBV19|TRBJ2-7|NA
CASSMGLGMDF
TGTGCCAGTAGTATGGGACTGGGGATGGACTTC
>NA|TRBV14|TRBJ1-1|NA
CASSHLSRHYDTEAFF
TGTGCCAGCAGCCATCTTTCGAGACACTATGACACTGAAGCTTTCTTT
>TRBD1|TRBV13|TRBJ1-5|once
CASSSGTGNQPQHF
TGTGCCAGCAGCTCCGGGACAGGGAACCAGCCCCAGCATTTT
>TRBD1|TRBV5-4|TRBJ1-2|NA
CASSLGGGGGYGYTF
TGTGCCAGCAGCTTGGGAGGGGGCGGAGGCTATGGCTACACCTTC
>TRBD2|TRBV9|TRBJ2-1|NA
CASSVPRTSGRLDEQFF
TGTGCCAGCAGCGTACCCAGGACTAGCGGGAGGTTGGACGAGCAGTTCTTC
>NA|TRBV6-5|TRBJ2-7|once
CASSYEPGPYEQYF
TGTGCCAGCAGTTATGAACCGGGCCCCTACGAGCAGTACTTC